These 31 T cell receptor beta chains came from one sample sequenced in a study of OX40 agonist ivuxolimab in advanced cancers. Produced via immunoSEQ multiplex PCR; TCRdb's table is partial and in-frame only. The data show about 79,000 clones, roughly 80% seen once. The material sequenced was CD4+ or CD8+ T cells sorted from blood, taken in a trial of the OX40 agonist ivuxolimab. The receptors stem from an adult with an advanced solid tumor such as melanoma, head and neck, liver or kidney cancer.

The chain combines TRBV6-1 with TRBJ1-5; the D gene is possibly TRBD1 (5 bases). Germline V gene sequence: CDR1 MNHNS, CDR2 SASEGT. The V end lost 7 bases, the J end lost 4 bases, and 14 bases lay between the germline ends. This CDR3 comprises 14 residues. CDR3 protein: CASTQGAGNQPQHF. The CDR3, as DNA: TGTGCCAGCACCCAGGGTGCGGGAAATCAGCCCCAGCATTTT.

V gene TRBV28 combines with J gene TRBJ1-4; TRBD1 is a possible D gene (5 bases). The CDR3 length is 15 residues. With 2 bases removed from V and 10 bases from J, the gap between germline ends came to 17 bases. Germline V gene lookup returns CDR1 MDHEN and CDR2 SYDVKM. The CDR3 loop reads CASSLTGTSRGKLFF. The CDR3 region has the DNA TGTGCCAGCAGTTTAACCGGGACTTCACGAGGAAAACTGTTTTTT. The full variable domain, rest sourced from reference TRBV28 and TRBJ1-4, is DVKVTQSSRYLVKRTGEKVFLECVQDMDHENMFWYRQDPGLGLRLIYFSYDVKMKEKGDIPEGYSVSREKKERFSLILESASTNQTSMYLCASSLTGTSRGKLFFGSGTQLSVL.

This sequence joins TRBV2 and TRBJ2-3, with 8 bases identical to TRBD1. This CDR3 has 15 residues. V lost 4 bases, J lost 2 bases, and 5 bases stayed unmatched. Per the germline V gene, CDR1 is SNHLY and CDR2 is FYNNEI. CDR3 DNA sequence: TGTGCCAGCAGTGTGGGGACAGGCAACACAGATACGCAGTATTTT. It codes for CASSVGTGNTDTQYF.

CDR3 loop: CASSLAGPSSGANVLTF. The CDR3 nucleotides read TGTGCCAGCAGCTTAGCCGGGCCCAGCTCTGGGGCCAACGTCCTGACTTTC. The chain carries TRBV13 and TRBJ2-6; D ambiguous. CDR1 PRHDT and CDR2 FYEKMQ come from the germline V gene (reference sequence). The V end lost 1 base, the J end lost 0 bases, and 10 bases lay between the germline ends. The CDR3 sequence is 17 residues long.

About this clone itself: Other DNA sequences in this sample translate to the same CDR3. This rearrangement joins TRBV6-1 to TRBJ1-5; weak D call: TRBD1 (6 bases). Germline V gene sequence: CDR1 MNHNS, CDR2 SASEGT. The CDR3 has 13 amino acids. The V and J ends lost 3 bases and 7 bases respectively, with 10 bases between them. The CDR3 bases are TGTGCCAGCAGTGAGAGGGGGGAGCAGCCCCAGCATTTT. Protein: CASSERGEQPQHF.

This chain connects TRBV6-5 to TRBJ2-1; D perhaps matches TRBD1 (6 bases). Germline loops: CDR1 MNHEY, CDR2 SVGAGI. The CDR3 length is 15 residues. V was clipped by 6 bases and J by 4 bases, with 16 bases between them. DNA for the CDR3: TGTGCCAGCAGGGTTGGTCCCGGACAGTACAATGAGCAGTTCTTC. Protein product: CASRVGPGQYNEQFF.

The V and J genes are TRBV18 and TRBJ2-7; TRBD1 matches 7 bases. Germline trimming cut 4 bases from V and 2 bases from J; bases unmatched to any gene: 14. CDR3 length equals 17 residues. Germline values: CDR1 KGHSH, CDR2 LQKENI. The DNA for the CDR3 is TGTGCCAGCTCACGACTACGACAGGGAGTTACGGCCTACGAGCAGTACTTC. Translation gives CASSRLRQGVTAYEQYF. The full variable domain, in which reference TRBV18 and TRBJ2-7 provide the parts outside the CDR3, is NAGVMQNPRHLVRRRGQEARLRCSPMKGHSHVYWYRQLPEEGLKFMVYLQKENIIDESGMPKERFSAEFPKEGPSILRIQQVVRGDSAAYFCASSRLRQGVTAYEQYFGPGTRLTVT.

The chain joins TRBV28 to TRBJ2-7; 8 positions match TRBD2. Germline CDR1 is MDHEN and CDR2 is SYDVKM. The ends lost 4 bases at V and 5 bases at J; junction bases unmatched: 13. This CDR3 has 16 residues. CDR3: CASSSPWRGAPHEQYF. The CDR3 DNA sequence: TGTGCCAGCAGTTCCCCATGGCGGGGGGCCCCGCACGAGCAGTACTTC.

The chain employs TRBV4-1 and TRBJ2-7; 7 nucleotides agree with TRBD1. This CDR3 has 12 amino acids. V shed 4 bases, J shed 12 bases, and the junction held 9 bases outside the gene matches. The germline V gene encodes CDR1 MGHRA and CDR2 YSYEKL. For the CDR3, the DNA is TGCGCCAGCAGCCCAGGAGAGGGGACAGTGTACTTC. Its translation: CASSPGEGTVYF.

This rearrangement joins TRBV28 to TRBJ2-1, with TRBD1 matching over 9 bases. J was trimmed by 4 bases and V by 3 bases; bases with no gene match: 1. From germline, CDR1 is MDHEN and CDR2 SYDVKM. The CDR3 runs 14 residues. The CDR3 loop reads CASSLTGGYNEQFF. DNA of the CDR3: TGTGCCAGCAGTTTGACAGGGGGGTACAATGAGCAGTTCTTC.

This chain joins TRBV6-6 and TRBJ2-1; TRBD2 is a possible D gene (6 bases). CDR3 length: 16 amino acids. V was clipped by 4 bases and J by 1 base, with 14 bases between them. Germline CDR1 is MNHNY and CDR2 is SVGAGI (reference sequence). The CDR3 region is CASSSPAGRSYNEQFF. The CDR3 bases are TGTGCCAGCAGTTCCCCTGCGGGGCGATCCTACAATGAGCAGTTCTTC.

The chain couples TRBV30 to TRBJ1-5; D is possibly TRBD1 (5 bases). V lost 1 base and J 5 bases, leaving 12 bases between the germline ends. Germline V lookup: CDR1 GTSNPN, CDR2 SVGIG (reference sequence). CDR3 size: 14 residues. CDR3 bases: TGTGCCTGGAGTGCCCTCTCGGGGGATCAGCCCCAGCATTTT. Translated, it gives CAWSALSGDQPQHF.

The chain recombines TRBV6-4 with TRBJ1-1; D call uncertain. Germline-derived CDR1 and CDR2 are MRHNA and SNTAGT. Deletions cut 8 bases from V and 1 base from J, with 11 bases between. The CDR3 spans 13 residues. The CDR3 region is CASARHSNTEAFF. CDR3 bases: TGTGCCAGCGCTAGACACTCGAACACTGAAGCTTTCTTT.

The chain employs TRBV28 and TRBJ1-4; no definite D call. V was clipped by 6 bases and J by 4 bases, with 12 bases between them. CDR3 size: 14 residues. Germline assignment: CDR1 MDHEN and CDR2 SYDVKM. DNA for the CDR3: TGTGCCAGCAGCCTACAAGGATATAATGAAAAACTGTTTTTT. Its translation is CASSLQGYNEKLFF.

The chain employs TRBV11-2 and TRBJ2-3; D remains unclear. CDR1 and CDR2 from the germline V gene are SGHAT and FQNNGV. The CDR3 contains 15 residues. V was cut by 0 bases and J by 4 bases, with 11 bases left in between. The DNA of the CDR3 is TGTGCCAGCAGCTTAGATCCAATGAGGCCAGATACGCAGTATTTT. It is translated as CASSLDPMRPDTQYF. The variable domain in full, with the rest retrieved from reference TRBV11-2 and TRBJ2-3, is EAGVAQSPRYKIIEKRQSVAFWCNPISGHATLYWYQQILGQGPKLLIQFQNNGVVDDSQLPKDRFSAERLKGVDSTLKIQPAKLEDSAVYLCASSLDPMRPDTQYFGPGTRLTVL.

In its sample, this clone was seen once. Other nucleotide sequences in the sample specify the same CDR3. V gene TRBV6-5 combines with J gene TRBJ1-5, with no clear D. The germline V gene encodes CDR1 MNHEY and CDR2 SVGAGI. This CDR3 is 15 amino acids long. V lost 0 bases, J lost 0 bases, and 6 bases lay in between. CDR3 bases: TGTGCCAGCAGTTACTCGATAAATAGCAATCAGCCCCAGCATTTT. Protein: CASSYSINSNQPQHF.

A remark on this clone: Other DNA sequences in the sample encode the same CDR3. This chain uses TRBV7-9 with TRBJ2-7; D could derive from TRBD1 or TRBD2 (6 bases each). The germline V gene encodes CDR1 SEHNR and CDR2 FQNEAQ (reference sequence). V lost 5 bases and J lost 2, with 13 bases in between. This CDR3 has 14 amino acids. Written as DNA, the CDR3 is TGTGCCAGCAGCCCCGGGGGCAGAACCTACGAGCAGTACTTC. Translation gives CASSPGGRTYEQYF.

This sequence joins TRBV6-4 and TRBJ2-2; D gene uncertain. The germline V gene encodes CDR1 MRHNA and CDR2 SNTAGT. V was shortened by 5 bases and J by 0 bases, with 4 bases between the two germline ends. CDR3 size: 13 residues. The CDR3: CASSTTNTGELFF. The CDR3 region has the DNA TGTGCCAGCAGTACTACGAACACCGGGGAGCTGTTTTTT.

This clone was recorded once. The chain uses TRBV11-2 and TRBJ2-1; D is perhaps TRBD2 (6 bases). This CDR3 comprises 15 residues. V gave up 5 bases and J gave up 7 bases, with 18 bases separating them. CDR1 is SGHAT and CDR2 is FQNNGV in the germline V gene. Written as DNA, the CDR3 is TGTGCCAGCAGCCACGGCGGGGCGGGAAGGAATGAGCAGTTCTTC. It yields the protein CASSHGGAGRNEQFF.

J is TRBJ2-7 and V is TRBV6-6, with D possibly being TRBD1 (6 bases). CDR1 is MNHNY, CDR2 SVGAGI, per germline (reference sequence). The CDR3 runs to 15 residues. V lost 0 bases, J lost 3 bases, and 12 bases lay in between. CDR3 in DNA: TGTGCCAGCAGTTACTCGGGTACAGGGAACTACGAGCAGTACTTC. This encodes CASSYSGTGNYEQYF.

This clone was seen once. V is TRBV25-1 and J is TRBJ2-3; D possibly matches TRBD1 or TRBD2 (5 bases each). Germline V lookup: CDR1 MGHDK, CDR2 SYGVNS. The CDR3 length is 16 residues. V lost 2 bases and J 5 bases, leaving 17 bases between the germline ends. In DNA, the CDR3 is TGTGCCAGCAGTGAAATTGCTAGCAGTAGGGGAGATACGCAGTATTTT. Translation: CASSEIASSRGDTQYF. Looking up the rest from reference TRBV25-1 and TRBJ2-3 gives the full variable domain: EADIYQTPRYLVIGTGKKITLECSQTMGHDKMYWYQQDPGMELHLIHYSYGVNSTEKGDLSSESTVSRIRTEHFPLTLESARPSHTSQYLCASSEIASSRGDTQYFGPGTRLTVL.

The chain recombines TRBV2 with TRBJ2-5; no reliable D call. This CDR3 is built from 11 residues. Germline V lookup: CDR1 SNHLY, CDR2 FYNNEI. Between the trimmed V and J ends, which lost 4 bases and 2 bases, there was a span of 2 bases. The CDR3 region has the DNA TGTGCCAGCAGTGGACAAGAGACCCAGTACTTC. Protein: CASSGQETQYF. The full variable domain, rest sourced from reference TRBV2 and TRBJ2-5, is EPEVTQTPSHQVTQMGQEVILRCVPISNHLYFYWYRQILGQKVEFLVSFYNNEISEKSEIFDDQFSVERPDGSNFTLKIRSTKLEDSAMYFCASSGQETQYFGPGTRLLVL.

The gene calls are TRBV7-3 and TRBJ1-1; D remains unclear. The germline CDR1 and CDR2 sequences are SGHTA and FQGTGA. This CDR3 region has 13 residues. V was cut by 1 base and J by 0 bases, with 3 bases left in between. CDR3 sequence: CASSLSMNTEAFF. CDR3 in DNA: TGTGCCAGCAGCTTAAGCATGAACACTGAAGCTTTCTTT.

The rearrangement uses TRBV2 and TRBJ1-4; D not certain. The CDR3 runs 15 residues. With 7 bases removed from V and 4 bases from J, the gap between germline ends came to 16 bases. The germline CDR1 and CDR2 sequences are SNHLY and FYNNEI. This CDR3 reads CASIIFEALNEKLFF. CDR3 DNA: TGTGCCAGCATAATCTTCGAGGCCCTTAATGAAAAACTGTTTTTT.

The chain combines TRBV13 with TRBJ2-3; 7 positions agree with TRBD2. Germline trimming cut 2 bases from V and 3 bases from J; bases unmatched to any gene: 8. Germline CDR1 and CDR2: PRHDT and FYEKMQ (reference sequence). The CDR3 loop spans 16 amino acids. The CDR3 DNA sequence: TGTGCCAGCAGCTTACCCAGAGGCGGGGGAACAGATACGCAGTATTTT. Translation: CASSLPRGGGTDTQYF.

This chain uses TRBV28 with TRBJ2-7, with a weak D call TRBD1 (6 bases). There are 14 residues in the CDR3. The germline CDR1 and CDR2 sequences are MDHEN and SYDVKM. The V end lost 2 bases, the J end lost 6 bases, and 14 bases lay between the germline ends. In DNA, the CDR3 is TGTGCCAGCAGTTTAAGCTACAGGGAACGCGAGCAGTACTTC. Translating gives CASSLSYREREQYF.

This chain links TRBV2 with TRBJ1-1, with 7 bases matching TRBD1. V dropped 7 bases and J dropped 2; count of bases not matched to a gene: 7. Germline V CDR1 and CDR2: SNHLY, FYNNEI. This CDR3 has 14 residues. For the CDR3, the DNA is TGTGCCAGCAAGGCGGACAGGACCAACACTGAAGCTTTCTTT. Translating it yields CASKADRTNTEAFF.

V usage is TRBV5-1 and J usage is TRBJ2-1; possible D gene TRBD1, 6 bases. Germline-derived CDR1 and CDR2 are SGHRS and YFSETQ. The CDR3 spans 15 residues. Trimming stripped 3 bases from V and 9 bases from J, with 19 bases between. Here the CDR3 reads CASSSGPRQVSEQFF. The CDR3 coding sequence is TGCGCCAGCAGCTCGGGACCGCGACAGGTCTCTGAGCAGTTCTTC.

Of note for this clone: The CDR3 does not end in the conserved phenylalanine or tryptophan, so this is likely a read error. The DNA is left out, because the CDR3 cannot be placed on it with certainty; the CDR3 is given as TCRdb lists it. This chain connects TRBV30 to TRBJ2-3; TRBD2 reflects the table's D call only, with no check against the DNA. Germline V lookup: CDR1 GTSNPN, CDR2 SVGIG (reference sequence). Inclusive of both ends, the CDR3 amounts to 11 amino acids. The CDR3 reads CAWSAGRGGEM.

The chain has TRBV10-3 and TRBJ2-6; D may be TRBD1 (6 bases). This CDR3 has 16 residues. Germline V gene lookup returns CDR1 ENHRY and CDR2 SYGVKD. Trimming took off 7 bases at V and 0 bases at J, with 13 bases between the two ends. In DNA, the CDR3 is TGTGCCATCACTCCGGGACACAACTCTGGGGCCAACGTCCTGACTTTC. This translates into CAITPGHNSGANVLTF.

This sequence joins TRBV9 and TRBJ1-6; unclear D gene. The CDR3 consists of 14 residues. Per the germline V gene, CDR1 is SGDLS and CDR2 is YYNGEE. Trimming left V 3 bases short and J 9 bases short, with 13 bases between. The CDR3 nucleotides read TGTGCCAGCAGCGGCGGGATATATGTTTCACCCCTCCACTTT. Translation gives CASSGGIYVSPLHF. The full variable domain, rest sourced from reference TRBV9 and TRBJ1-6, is DSGVTQTPKHLITATGQRVTLRCSPRSGDLSVYWYQQSLDQGLQFLIQYYNGEERAKGNILERFSAQQFPDLHSELNLSSLELGDSALYFCASSGGIYVSPLHFGNGTRLTVT.